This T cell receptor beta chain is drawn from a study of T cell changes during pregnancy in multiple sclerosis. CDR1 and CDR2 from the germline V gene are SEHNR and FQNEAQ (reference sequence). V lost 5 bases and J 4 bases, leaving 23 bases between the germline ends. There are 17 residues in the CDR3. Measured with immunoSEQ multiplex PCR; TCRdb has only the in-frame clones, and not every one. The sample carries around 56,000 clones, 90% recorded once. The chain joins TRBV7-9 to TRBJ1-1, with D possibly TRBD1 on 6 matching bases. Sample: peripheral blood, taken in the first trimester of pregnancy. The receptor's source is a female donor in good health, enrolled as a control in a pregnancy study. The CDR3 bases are TGTGCCAGCAGCCGAGGGGGGAGGGAGGTTTTCGGCACTGAAGCTTTCTTT. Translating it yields CASSRGGREVFGTEAFF.